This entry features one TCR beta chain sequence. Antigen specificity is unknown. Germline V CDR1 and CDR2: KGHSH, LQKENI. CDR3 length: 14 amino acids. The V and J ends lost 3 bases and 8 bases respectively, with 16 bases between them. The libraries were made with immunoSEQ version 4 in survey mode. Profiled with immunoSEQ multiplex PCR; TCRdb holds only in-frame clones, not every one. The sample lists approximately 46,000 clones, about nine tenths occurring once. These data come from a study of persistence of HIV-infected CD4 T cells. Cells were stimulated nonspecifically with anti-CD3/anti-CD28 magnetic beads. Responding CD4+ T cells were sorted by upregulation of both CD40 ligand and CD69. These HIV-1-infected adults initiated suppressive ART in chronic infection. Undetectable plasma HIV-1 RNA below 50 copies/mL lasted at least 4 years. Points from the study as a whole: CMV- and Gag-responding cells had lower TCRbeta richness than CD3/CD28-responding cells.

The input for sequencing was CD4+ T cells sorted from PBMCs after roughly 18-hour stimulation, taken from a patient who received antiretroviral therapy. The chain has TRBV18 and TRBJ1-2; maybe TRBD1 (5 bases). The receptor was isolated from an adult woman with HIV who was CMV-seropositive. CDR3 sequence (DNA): TGTGCCAGCTCACCTCCCGGGGCGCTAGAAGGCTACACCTTC. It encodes CASSPPGALEGYTF. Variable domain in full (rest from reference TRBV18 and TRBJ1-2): NAGVMQNPRHLVRRRGQEARLRCSPMKGHSHVYWYRQLPEEGLKFMVYLQKENIIDESGMPKERFSAEFPKEGPSILRIQQVVRGDSAAYFCASSPPGALEGYTFGSGTRLTVV.